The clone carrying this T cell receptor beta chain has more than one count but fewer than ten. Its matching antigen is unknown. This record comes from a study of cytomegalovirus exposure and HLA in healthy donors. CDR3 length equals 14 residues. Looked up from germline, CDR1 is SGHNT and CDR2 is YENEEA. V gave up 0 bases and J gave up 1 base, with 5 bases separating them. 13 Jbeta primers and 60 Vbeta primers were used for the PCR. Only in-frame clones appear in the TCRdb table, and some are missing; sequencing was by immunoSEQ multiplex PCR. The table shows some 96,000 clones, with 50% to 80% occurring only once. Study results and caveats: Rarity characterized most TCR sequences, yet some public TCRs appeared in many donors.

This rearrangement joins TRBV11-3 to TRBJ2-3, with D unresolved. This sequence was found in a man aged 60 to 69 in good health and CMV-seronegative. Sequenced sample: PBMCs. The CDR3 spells CASSLEAGTDTQYF. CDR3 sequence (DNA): TGTGCCAGCAGCTTAGAGGCGGGCACAGATACGCAGTATTTT.